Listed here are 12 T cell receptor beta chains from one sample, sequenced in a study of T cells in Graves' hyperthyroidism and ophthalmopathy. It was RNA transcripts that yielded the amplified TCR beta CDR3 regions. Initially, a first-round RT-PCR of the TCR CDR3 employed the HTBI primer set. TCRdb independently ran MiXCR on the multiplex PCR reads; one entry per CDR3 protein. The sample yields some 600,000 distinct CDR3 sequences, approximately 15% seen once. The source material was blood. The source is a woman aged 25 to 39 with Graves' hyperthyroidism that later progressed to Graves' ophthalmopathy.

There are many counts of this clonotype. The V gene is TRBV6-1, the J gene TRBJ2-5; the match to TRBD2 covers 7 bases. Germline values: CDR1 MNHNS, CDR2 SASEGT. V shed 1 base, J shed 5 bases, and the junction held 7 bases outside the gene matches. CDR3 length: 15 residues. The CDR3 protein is CASSEEVGGFETQYF. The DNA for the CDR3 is TGTGCCAGCAGTGAAGAGGTCGGGGGGTTCGAGACCCAGTACTTC.

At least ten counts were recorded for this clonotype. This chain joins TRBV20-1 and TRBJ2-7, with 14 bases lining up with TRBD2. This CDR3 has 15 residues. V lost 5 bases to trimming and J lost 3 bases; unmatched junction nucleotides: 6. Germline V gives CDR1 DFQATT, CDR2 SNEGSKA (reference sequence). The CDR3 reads CSARPGLAGDYEQYF. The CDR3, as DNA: TGCAGTGCTCGCCCGGGACTAGCGGGAGACTACGAGCAGTACTTC.

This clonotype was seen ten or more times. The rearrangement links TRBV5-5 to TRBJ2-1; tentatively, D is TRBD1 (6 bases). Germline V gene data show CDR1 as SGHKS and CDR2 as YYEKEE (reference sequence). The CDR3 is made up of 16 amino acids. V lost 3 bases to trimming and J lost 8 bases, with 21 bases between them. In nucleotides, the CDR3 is TGTGCCAGCAGCTCGGACAGCCGTAGTATGGGGTATGAGCAGTTCTTC. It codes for CASSSDSRSMGYEQFF.

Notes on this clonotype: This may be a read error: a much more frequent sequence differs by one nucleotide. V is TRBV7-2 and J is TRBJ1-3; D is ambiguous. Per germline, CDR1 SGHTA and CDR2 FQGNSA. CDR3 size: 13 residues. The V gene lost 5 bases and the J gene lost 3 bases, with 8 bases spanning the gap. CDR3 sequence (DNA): TGTGCCAGCAGCCGACTTCTTGGAAACACCATATATTTT. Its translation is CASSRLLGNTIYF.

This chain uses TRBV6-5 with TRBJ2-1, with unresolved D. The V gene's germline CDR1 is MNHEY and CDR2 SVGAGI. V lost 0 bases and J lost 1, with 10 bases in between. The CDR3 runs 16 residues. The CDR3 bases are TGTGCCAGCAGTTACTCAGGGCGGCTGTCCTACAATGAGCAGTTCTTC. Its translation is CASSYSGRLSYNEQFF.

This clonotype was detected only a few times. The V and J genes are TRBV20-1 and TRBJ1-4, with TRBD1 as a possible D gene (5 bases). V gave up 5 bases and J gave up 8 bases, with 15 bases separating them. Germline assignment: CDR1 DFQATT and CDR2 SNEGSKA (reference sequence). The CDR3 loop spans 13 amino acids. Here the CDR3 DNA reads TGCAGTGCTTGGCAGGGTATCCAGGAAAAACTGTTTTTT. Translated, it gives CSAWQGIQEKLFF.

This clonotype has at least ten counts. This CDR3 is CASSPSGVDEQYF. CDR3 DNA sequence: TGTGCCAGCTCACCCTCCGGGGTAGACGAGCAGTACTTC. The chain couples TRBV18 to TRBJ2-7, with D perhaps matching TRBD2 (5 bases). The CDR3 is 13 amino acids. V lost 3 bases, J lost 5 bases, and 11 bases lay in between. CDR1 and CDR2 (germline): KGHSH, LQKENI.

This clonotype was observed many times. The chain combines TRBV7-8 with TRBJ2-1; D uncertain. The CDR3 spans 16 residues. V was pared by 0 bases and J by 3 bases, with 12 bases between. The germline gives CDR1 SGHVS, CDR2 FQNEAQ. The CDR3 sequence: CASSLALDPIYNEQFF. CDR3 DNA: TGTGCCAGCAGCTTAGCCCTAGACCCTATCTACAATGAGCAGTTCTTC.

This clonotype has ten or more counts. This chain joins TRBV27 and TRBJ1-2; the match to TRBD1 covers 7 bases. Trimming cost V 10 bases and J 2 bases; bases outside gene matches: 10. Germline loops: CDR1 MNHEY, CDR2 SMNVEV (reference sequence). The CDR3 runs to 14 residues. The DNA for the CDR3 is TGTGCCACCTCCCCTTGGGACAGCAACTATGGCTACACCTTC. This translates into CATSPWDSNYGYTF.

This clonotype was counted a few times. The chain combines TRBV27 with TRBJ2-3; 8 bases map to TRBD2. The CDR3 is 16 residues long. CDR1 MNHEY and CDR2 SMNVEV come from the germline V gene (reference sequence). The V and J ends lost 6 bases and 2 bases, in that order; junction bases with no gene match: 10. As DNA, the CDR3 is TGTGCCAGCAGACCGATAGGACTAGCTGTCACAGATACGCAGTATTTT. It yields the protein CASRPIGLAVTDTQYF.

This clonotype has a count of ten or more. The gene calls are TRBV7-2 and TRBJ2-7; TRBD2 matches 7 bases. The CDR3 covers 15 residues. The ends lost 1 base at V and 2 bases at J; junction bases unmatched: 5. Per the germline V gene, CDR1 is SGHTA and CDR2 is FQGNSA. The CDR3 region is CASSLGPAGAYEQYF. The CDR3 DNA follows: TGTGCCAGCAGCTTAGGGCCCGCGGGAGCCTACGAGCAGTACTTC.

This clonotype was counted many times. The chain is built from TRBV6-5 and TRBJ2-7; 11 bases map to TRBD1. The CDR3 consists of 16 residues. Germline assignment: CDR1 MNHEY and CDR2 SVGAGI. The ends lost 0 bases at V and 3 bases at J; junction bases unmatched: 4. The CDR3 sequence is CASSYSIGTGGYEQYF. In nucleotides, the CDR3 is TGTGCCAGCAGTTACTCGATCGGGACAGGGGGCTACGAGCAGTACTTC.